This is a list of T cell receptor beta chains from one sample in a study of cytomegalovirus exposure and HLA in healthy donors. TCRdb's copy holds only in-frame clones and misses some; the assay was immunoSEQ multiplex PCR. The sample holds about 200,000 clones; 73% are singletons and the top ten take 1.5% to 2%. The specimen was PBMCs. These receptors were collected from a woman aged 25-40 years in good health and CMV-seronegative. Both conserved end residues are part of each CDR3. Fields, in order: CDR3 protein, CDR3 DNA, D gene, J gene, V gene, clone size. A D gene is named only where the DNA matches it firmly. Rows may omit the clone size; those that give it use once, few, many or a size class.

cdr3_aa: CASSLARGRGYTF
cdr3_nt: TGTGCCAGCAGCTTGGCGCGGGGTAGAGGCTACACCTTC
d_call: .
j_call: TRBJ1-2
v_call: TRBV5-8
clone_size: few

cdr3_aa: CASSVGGTGTYEQYF
cdr3_nt: TGTGCCAGTAGCGTGGGTGGGACTGGCACCTACGAGCAGTACTTC
d_call: .
j_call: TRBJ2-7
v_call: TRBV19
clone_size: once

cdr3_aa: CASSSLVGVYEQFF
cdr3_nt: TGTGCCAGCAGCTCGCTAGTAGGCGTCTATGAGCAGTTCTTC
d_call: .
j_call: TRBJ2-1
v_call: TRBV11-2
clone_size: .

cdr3_aa: CASSRLTGLSNQPQHF
cdr3_nt: TGCGCCAGCAGCCGTCTGACAGGGCTGAGCAATCAGCCCCAGCATTTT
d_call: TRBD1
j_call: TRBJ1-5
v_call: TRBV4-1
clone_size: few

cdr3_aa: CASSGRILLNGYTF
cdr3_nt: TGTGCCAGCAGCGGCAGGATCCTCCTCAATGGCTACACCTTC
d_call: .
j_call: TRBJ1-2
v_call: TRBV7-8
clone_size: once

cdr3_aa: CSVQELTRGAQYF
cdr3_nt: TGCAGCGTCCAAGAACTCACCCGCGGGGCCCAGTACTTC
d_call: .
j_call: TRBJ2-5
v_call: TRBV29-1
clone_size: .

cdr3_aa: CASRPAQRGNNEQFF
cdr3_nt: TGTGCCAGCAGACCCGCCCAGCGGGGGAACAATGAGCAGTTCTTC
d_call: TRBD2
j_call: TRBJ2-1
v_call: TRBV27
clone_size: .

cdr3_aa: CASSLRGAGGDEQFF
cdr3_nt: TGTGCCAGCAGCTTACGAGGGGCCGGGGGGGATGAGCAGTTCTTC
d_call: TRBD2
j_call: TRBJ2-1
v_call: TRBV11-2
clone_size: few

cdr3_aa: CASSLAYRGNNEKLFF
cdr3_nt: TGTGCCAGCAGTTTAGCGTACAGGGGGAATAATGAAAAACTGTTTTTT
d_call: TRBD1
j_call: TRBJ1-4
v_call: TRBV7-8
clone_size: .

cdr3_aa: CASSFGQLIQETQYF
cdr3_nt: TGCGCCAGCAGCTTTGGACAGTTAATCCAAGAGACCCAGTACTTC
d_call: .
j_call: TRBJ2-5
v_call: TRBV5-1
clone_size: .

cdr3_aa: CASSESEGTEAFF
cdr3_nt: TGTGCCAGCAGTGAGTCCGAGGGCACTGAAGCTTTCTTT
d_call: .
j_call: TRBJ1-1
v_call: TRBV6-4
clone_size: few

cdr3_aa: CASSLVGSTINTYEQYF
cdr3_nt: TGTGCCAGCAGCTTGGTTGGAAGTACTATTAATACTTACGAGCAGTACTTC
d_call: .
j_call: TRBJ2-7
v_call: TRBV5-4
clone_size: .

cdr3_aa: CASSESTRKAGGSSYEQYF
cdr3_nt: TGCGCCAGCAGTGAGTCGACTCGTAAAGCGGGGGGAAGCTCCTACGAGCAGTACTTC
d_call: TRBD2
j_call: TRBJ2-7
v_call: TRBV10-2
clone_size: .

cdr3_aa: CASREPGLAGEQYF
cdr3_nt: TGTGCCAGCAGAGAACCCGGACTAGCGGGCGAGCAGTACTTC
d_call: TRBD2
j_call: TRBJ2-7
v_call: TRBV6-5
clone_size: .

cdr3_aa: CASSPRGQPQHF
cdr3_nt: TGTGCCAGCAGCCCACGGGGTCAGCCCCAGCATTTT
d_call: .
j_call: TRBJ1-5
v_call: TRBV7-2
clone_size: .

cdr3_aa: CASSNGLLLAKNIQYF
cdr3_nt: TGTGCCAGCAGCAATGGGCTCCTCTTAGCCAAAAACATTCAGTACTTC
d_call: .
j_call: TRBJ2-4
v_call: TRBV9
clone_size: few

cdr3_aa: CASSTLTGGEEAFF
cdr3_nt: TGTGCCAGTAGTACCCTGACAGGGGGTGAGGAAGCTTTCTTT
d_call: TRBD1
j_call: TRBJ1-1
v_call: TRBV19
clone_size: .

cdr3_aa: CASSSYTFQGVTNEKLFF
cdr3_nt: TGTGCCAGCAGCTCATACACCTTCCAGGGGGTAACTAATGAAAAACTGTTTTTT
d_call: TRBD1
j_call: TRBJ1-4
v_call: TRBV7-8
clone_size: .

cdr3_aa: CASSPITPRAGAFNYGYTF
cdr3_nt: TGTGCCAGCTCACCAATTACTCCGCGCGCGGGGGCCTTCAACTATGGCTACACCTTC
d_call: .
j_call: TRBJ1-2
v_call: TRBV18
clone_size: .

cdr3_aa: CASSLGLAGGGYEQYF
cdr3_nt: TGTGCCAGCAGCTTGGGACTAGCGGGGGGCGGTTACGAGCAGTACTTC
d_call: TRBD2
j_call: TRBJ2-7
v_call: TRBV5-4
clone_size: .

cdr3_aa: CASSLASLAEAFF
cdr3_nt: TGTGCCAGCAGCTTAGCCAGTTTGGCTGAAGCTTTCTTT
d_call: .
j_call: TRBJ1-1
v_call: TRBV7-9
clone_size: few

cdr3_aa: CASSVEGLNWGEQFF
cdr3_nt: TGTGCCAGCAGCGTAGAGGGACTCAACTGGGGTGAGCAGTTCTTC
d_call: .
j_call: TRBJ2-1
v_call: TRBV9
clone_size: once

cdr3_aa: CASSPERTNEKLFF
cdr3_nt: TGTGCCAGCTCACCAGAGAGAACTAATGAAAAACTGTTTTTT
d_call: .
j_call: TRBJ1-4
v_call: TRBV18
clone_size: few

cdr3_aa: CASSITQVRSNTGELFF
cdr3_nt: TGTGCCAGTAGTATCACACAGGTCCGCTCGAACACCGGGGAGCTGTTTTTT
d_call: .
j_call: TRBJ2-2
v_call: TRBV19
clone_size: .

cdr3_aa: CASSPQAQSSYEQYF
cdr3_nt: TGCGCCAGCAGCCCCCAGGCTCAGAGCTCCTACGAGCAGTACTTC
d_call: .
j_call: TRBJ2-7
v_call: TRBV5-1
clone_size: .

cdr3_aa: CASIPATGGLNYEQYF
cdr3_nt: TGTGCCAGCATCCCAGCAACAGGGGGACTAAACTACGAGCAGTACTTC
d_call: .
j_call: TRBJ2-7
v_call: TRBV5-5
clone_size: .

cdr3_aa: CASSLRGPYEQYF
cdr3_nt: TGTGCCAGCAGTTTAAGGGGGCCCTACGAGCAGTACTTC
d_call: TRBD1
j_call: TRBJ2-7
v_call: TRBV27
clone_size: .